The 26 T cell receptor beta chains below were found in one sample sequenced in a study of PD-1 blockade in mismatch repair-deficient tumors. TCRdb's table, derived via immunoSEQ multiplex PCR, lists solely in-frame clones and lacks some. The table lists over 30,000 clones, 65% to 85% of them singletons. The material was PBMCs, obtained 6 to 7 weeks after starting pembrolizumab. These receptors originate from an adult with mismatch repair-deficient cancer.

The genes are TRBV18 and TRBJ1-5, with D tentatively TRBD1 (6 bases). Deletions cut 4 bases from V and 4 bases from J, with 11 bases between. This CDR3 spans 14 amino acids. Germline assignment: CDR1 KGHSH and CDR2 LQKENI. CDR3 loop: CASSLQGPNQPQHF. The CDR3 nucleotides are TGTGCCAGCTCACTACAGGGTCCGAATCAGCCCCAGCATTTT.

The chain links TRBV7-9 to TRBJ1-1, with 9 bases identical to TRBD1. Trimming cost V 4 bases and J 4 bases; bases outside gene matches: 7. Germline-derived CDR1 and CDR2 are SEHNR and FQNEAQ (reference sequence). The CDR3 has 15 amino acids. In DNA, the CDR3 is TGTGCCAGCAGCTCAACGGACAGGGGATCCACTGAAGCTTTCTTT. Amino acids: CASSSTDRGSTEAFF.

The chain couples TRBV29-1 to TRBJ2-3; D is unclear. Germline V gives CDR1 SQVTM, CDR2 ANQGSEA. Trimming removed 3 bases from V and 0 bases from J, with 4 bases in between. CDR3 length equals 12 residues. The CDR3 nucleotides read TGCAGCGTTGACTTCAGCACAGATACGCAGTATTTT. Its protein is CSVDFSTDTQYF.

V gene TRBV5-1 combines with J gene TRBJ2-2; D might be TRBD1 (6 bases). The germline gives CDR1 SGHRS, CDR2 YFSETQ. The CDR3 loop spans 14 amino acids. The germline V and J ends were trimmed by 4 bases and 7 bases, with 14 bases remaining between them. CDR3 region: CASSLQGSDGELFF. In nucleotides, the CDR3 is TGCGCCAGCAGCCTACAGGGAAGTGACGGGGAGCTGTTTTTT.

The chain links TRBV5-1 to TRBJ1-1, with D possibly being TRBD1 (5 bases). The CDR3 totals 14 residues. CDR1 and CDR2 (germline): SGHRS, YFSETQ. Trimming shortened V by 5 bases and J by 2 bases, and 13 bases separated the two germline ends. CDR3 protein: CASSYGTFNTEAFF. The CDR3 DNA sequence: TGCGCCAGCAGTTACGGGACTTTCAACACTGAAGCTTTCTTT.

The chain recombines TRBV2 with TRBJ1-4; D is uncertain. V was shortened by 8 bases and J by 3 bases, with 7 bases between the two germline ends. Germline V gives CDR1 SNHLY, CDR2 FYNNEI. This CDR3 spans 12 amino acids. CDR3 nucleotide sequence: TGTGCCAGCCAGACATCTAATGAAAAACTGTTTTTT. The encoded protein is CASQTSNEKLFF.

In DNA, the CDR3 is TGTGCCAGCAGTGGGGAGGGGCACACTGAAGCTTTCTTT. Protein: CASSGEGHTEAFF. The J gene is TRBJ1-1, the V gene TRBV6-1, with D possibly matching TRBD1 (5 bases). Between the trimmed V and J ends, which lost 4 bases and 3 bases, there was a span of 9 bases. CDR3 length: 13 amino acids. Germline lookup yields CDR1 MNHNS and CDR2 SASEGT.

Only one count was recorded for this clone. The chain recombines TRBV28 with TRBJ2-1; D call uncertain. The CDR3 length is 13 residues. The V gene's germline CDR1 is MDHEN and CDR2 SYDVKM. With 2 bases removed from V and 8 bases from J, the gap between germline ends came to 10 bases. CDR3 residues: CASSLPPLDEQFF. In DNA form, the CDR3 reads TGTGCCAGCAGTTTACCTCCTCTTGATGAGCAGTTCTTC.

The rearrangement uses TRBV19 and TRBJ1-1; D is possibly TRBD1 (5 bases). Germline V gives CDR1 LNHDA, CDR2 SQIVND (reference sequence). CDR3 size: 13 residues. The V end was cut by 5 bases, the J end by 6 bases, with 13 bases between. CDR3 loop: CASSLARVSEAFF. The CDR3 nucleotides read TGTGCCAGTAGTCTAGCCAGGGTGTCTGAAGCTTTCTTT.

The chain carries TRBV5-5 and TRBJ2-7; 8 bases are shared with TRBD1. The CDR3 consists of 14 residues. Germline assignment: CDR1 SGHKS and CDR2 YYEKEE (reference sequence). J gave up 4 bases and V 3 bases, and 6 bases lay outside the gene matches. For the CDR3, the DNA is TGTGCCAGCAGCTCCAGACAGGGGCTTTACGAGCAGTACTTC. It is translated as CASSSRQGLYEQYF.

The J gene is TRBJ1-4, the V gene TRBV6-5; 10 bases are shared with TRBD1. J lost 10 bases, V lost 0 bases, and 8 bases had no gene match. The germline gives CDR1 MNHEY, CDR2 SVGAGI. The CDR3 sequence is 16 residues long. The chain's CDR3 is CASSYSRTGGHRKLFF. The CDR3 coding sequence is TGTGCCAGCAGTTACTCGAGGACAGGGGGTCACCGAAAACTGTTTTTT.

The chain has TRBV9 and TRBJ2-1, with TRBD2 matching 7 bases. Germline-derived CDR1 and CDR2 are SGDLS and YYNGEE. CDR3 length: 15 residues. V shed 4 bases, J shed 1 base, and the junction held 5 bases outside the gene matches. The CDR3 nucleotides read TGTGCCAGCAGCCCCCGACTAGCTTCCTACAATGAGCAGTTCTTC. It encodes CASSPRLASYNEQFF.

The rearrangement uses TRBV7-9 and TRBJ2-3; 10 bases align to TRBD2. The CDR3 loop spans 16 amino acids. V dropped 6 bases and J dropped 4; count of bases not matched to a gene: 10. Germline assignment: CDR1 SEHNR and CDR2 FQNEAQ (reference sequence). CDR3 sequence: CASRGEGLAGADTQYF. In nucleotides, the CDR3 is TGTGCCAGCAGAGGGGAAGGGCTAGCGGGAGCAGATACGCAGTATTTT.

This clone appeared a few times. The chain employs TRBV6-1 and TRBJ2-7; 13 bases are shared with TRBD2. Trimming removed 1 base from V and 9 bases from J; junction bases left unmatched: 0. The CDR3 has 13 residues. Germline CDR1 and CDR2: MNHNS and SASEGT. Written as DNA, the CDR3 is TGTGCCAGCAGTGAAGGGACTAGCGGGAGGCAGTACTTC. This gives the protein CASSEGTSGRQYF.

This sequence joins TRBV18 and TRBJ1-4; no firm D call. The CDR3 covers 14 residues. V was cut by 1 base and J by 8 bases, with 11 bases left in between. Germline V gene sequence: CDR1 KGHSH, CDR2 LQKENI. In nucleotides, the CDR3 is TGTGCCAGCTCACCACGGGCGTGGAAAGAAAAACTGTTTTTT. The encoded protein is CASSPRAWKEKLFF. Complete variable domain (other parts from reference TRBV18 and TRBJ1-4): NAGVMQNPRHLVRRRGQEARLRCSPMKGHSHVYWYRQLPEEGLKFMVYLQKENIIDESGMPKERFSAEFPKEGPSILRIQQVVRGDSAAYFCASSPRAWKEKLFFGSGTQLSVL.

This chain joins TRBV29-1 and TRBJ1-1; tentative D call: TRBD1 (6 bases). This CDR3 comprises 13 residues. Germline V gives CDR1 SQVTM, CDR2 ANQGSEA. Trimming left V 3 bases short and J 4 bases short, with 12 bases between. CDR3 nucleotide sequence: TGCAGCGTTGATTGGGTCAGGGGCACTGAAGCTTTCTTT. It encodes CSVDWVRGTEAFF.

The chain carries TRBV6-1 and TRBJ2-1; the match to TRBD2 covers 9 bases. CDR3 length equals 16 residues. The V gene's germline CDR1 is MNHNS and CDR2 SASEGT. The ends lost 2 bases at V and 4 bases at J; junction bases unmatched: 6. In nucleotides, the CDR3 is TGTGCCAGCAGTGAAAGGGCGAGCGGGGGGTACAATGAGCAGTTCTTC. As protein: CASSERASGGYNEQFF.

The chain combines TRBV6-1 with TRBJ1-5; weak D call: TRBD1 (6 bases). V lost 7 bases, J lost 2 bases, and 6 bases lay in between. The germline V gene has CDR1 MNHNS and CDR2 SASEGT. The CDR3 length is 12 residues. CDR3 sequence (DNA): TGTGCCAGCAACAGGGGCAATCAGCCCCAGCATTTT. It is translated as CASNRGNQPQHF.

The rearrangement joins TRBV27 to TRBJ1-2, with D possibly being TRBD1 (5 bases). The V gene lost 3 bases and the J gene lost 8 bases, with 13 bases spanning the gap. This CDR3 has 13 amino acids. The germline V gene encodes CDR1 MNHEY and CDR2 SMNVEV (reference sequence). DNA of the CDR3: TGTGCCAGCAGTTTTTACCGGGGGGACGGCTACACCTTC. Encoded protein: CASSFYRGDGYTF.

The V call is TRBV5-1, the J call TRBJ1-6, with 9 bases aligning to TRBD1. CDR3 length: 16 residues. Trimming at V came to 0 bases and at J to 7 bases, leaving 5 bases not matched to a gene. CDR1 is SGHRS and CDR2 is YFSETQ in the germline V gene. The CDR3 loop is CASSLEGQGLNSPLHF. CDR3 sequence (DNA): TGCGCCAGCAGCTTGGAGGGACAGGGTCTAAATTCACCCCTCCACTTT.

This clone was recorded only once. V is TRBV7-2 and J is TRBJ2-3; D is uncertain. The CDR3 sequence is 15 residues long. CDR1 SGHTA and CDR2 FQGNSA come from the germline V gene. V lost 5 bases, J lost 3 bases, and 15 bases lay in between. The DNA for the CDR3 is TGTGCCAGCAGCCGCTCGGCTAGTGGTACAGATACGCAGTATTTT. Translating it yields CASSRSASGTDTQYF. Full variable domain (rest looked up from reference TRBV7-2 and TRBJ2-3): GAGVSQSPSNKVTEKGKDVELRCDPISGHTALYWYRQSLGQGLEFLIYFQGNSAPDKSGLPSDRFSAERTGGSVSTLTIQRTQQEDSAVYLCASSRSASGTDTQYFGPGTRLTVL.

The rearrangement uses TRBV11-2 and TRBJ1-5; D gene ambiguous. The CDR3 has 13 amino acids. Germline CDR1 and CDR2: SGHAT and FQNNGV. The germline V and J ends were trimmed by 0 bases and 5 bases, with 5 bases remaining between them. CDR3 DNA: TGTGCCAGCAGCTTAGAAGAGGATCAGCCCCAGCATTTT. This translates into CASSLEEDQPQHF.

The CDR3 here is CASSSLRQGAREAFF. The CDR3 DNA reads TGTGCCAGCAGCTCTCTACGACAGGGGGCTCGTGAAGCTTTCTTT. The chain is built from TRBV7-2 and TRBJ1-1; 10 bases match TRBD1. The ends lost 4 bases at V and 7 bases at J; junction bases unmatched: 9. From germline, CDR1 is SGHTA and CDR2 FQGNSA. This CDR3 region has 15 residues.

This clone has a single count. CDR3 nucleotides: TGTGCCAGCTCACCGTTGGACAGTTCGAACACTGAAGCTTTCTTT. Translation gives CASSPLDSSNTEAFF. This chain links TRBV18 with TRBJ1-1, with a possible D match to TRBD1 (6 bases). Trimming shortened V by 3 bases and J by 1 base, and 12 bases separated the two germline ends. Germline V gene data show CDR1 as KGHSH and CDR2 as LQKENI. This CDR3 comprises 15 residues.

CDR3 residues: CASSSGTSGTYEQYF. DNA for the CDR3: TGCGCCAGCAGTTCCGGGACTAGCGGGACCTACGAGCAGTACTTC. The rearrangement uses TRBV10-1 and TRBJ2-7; 13 bases match TRBD2. V shed 5 bases, J shed 2 bases, and the junction held 3 bases outside the gene matches. Germline V lookup: CDR1 WNHNN, CDR2 SYGVQD (reference sequence). The CDR3 is 15 amino acids.

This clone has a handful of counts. The CDR3 loop is CASSAGQVSYEQYF. The CDR3 coding sequence is TGTGCCAGTTCGGCGGGACAGGTTAGTTACGAGCAGTACTTC. This sequence joins TRBV19 and TRBJ2-7; 8 nucleotides align to TRBD1. The junction had 10 bases not matched to a gene; V was cut back by 8 bases and J by 4 bases. CDR3 length: 14 residues. Germline CDR1 is LNHDA and CDR2 is SQIVND (reference sequence).